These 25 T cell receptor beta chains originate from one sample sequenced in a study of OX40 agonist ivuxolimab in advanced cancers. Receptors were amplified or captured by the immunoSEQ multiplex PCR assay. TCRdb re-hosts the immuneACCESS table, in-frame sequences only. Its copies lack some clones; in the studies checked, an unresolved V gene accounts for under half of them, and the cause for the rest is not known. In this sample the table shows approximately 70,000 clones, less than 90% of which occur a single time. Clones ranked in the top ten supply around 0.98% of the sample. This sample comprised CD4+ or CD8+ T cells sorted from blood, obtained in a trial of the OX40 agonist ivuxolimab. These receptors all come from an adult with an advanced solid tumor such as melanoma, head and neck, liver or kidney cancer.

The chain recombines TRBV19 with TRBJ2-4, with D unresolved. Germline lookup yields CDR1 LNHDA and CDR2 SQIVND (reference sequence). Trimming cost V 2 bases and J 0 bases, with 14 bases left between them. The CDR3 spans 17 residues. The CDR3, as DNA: TGTGCCAGTAGTATAAGGGAAACCCTCCTAGCCAAAAACATTCAGTACTTC. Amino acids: CASSIRETLLAKNIQYF.

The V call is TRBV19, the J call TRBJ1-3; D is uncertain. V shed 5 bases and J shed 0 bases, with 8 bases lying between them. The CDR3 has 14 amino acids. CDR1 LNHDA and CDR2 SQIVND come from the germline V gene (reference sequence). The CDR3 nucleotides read TGTGCCAGTAGTTTGAGGTCCTCTGGAAACACCATATATTTT. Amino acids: CASSLRSSGNTIYF.

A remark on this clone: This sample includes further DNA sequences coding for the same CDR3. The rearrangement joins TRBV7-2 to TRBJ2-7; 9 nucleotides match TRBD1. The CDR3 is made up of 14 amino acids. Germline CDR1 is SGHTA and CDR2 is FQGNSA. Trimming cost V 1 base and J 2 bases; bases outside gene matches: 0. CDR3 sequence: CASSLGQGAYEQYF. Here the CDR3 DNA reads TGTGCCAGCAGCTTAGGACAGGGGGCCTACGAGCAGTACTTC.

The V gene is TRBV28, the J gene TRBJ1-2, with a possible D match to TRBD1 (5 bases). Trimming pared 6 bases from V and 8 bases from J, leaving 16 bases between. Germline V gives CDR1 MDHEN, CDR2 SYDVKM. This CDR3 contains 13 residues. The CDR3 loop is CASRSTAPGGYTF. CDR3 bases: TGTGCCAGCAGATCGACAGCCCCGGGGGGCTACACCTTC.

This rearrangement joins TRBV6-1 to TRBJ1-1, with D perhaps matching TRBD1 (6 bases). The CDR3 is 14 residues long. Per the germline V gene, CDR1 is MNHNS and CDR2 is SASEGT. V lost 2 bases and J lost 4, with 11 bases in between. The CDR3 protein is CASSEQGTFTEAFF. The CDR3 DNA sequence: TGTGCCAGCAGTGAACAGGGGACGTTCACTGAAGCTTTCTTT.

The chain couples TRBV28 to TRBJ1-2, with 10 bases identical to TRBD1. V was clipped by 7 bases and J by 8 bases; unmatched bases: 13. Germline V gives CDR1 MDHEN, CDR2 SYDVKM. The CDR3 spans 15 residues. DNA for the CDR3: TGTGCCAGCACTGTGGGGGGACAGGGGATCAGGGGCTACACCTTC. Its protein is CASTVGGQGIRGYTF.

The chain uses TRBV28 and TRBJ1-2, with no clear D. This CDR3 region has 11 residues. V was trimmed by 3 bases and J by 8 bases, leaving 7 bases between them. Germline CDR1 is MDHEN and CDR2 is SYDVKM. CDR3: CASSFVGGYTF. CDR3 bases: TGTGCCAGCAGTTTCGTCGGGGGCTACACCTTC.

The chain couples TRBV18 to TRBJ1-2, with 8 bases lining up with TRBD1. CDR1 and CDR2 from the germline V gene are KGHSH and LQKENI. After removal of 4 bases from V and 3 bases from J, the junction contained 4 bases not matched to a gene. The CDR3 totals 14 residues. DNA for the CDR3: TGTGCCAGCTCACGGGGACAGGTAGACTATGGCTACACCTTC. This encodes CASSRGQVDYGYTF.

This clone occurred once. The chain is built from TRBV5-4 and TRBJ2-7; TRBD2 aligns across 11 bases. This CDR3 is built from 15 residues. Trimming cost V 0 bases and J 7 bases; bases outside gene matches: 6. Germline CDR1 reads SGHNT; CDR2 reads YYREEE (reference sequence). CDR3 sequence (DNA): TGTGCCAGCAGCTTGGTACTAGCGGGAGCGGAGGAGCAGTACTTC. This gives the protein CASSLVLAGAEEQYF.

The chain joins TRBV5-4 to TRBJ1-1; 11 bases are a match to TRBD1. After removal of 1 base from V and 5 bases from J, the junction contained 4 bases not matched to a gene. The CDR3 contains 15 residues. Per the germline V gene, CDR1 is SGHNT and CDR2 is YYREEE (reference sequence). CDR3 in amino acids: CASSLLGTGGTEAFF. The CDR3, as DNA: TGTGCCAGCAGCTTGCTCGGGACAGGGGGGACTGAAGCTTTCTTT.

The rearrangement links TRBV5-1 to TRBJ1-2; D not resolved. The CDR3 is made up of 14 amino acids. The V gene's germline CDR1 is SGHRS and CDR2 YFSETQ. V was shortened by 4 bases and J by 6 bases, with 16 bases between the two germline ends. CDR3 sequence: CASSPGQSTHGYTF. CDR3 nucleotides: TGCGCCAGCAGCCCCGGGCAATCGACCCATGGCTACACCTTC.

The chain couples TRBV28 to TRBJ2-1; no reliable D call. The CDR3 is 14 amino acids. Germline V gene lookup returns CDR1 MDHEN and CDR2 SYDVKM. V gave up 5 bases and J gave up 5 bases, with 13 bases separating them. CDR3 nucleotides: TGTGCCAGCAGTCCGACGTTCTTAAACAATGAGCAGTTCTTC. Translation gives CASSPTFLNNEQFF.

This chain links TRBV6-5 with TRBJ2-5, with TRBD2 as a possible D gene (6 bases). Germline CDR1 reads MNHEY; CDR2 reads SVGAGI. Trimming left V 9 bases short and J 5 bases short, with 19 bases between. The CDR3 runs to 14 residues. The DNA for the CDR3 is TGTGCCAGTTCGAGGGGTGGGACTTACGAGACCCAGTACTTC. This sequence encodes CASSRGGTYETQYF.

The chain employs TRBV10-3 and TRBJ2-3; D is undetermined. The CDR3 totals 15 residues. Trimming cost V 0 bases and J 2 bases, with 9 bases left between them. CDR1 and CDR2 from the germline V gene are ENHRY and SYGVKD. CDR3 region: CAISESGPATDTQYF. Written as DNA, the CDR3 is TGTGCCATCAGTGAGTCAGGACCGGCCACAGATACGCAGTATTTT.

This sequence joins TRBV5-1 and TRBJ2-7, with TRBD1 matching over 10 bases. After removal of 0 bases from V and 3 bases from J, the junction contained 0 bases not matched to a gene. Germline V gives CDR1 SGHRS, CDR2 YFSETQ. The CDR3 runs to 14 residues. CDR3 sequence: CASSLGTGGYEQYF. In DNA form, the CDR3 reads TGCGCCAGCAGCTTGGGGACAGGGGGCTACGAGCAGTACTTC.

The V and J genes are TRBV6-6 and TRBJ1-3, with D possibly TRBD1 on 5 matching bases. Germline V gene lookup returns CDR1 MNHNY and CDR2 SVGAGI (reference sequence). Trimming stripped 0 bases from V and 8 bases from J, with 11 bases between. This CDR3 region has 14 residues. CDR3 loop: CASSYSQQGHTIYF. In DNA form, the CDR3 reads TGTGCCAGCAGTTACTCACAGCAGGGACACACCATATATTTT.

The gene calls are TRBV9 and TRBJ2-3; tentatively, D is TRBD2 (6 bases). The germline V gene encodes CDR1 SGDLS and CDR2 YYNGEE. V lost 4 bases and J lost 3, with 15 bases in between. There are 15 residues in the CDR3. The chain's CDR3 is CASSLTAGRTDTQYF. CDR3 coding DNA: TGTGCCAGCAGCCTCACCGCGGGGAGGACAGATACGCAGTATTTT.

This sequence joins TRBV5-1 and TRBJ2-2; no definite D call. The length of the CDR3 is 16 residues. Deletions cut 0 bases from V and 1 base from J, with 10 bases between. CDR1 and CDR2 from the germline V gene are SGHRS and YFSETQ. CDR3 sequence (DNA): TGCGCCAGCAGCTTGGGGCCGGAGCAGAACACCGGGGAGCTGTTTTTT. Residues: CASSLGPEQNTGELFF.

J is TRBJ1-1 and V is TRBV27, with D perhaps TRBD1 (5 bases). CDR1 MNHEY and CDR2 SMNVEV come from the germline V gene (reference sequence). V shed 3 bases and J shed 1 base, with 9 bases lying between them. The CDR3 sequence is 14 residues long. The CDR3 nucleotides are TGTGCCAGCAGTTTCTGGGGCTCGAACACTGAAGCTTTCTTT. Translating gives CASSFWGSNTEAFF.

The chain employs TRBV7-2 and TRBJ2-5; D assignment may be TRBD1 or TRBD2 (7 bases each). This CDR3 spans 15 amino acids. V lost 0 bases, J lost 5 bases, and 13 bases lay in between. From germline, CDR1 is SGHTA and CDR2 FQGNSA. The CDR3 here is CASSLALQGGETQYF. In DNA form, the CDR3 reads TGTGCCAGCAGCTTAGCACTCCAGGGGGGGGAGACCCAGTACTTC.

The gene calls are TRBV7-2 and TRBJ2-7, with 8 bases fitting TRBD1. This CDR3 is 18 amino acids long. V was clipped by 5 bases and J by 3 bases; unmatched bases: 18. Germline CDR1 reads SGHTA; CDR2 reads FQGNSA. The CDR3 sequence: CASSTGAGGRTTLYEQYF. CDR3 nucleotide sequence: TGTGCCAGCAGCACGGGGGCAGGGGGCAGGACCACCCTCTACGAGCAGTACTTC. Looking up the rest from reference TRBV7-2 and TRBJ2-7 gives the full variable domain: GAGVSQSPSNKVTEKGKDVELRCDPISGHTALYWYRQSLGQGLEFLIYFQGNSAPDKSGLPSDRFSAERTGGSVSTLTIQRTQQEDSAVYLCASSTGAGGRTTLYEQYFGPGTRLTVT.

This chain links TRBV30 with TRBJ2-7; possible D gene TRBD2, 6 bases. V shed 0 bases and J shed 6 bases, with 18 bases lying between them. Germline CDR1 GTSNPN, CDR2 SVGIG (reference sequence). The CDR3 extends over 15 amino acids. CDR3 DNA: TGTGCCTGGAGTGTACATAGCAGGCCCGGGGGCGAGCAGTACTTC. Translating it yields CAWSVHSRPGGEQYF.

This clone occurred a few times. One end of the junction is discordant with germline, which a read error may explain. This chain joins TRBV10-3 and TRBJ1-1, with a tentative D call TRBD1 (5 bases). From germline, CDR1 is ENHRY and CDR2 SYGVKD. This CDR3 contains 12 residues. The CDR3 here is CAISEWGTEAFF. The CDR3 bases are TGTGCCATCAGCGAGTGGGGGACTGAAGCTTTCTTT.

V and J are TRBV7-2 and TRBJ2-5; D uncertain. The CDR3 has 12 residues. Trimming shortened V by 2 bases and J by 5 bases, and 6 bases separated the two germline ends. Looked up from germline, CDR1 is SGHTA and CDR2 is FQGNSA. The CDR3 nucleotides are TGTGCCAGCAGCTTATCTTCTGAGACCCAGTACTTC. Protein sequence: CASSLSSETQYF.

CDR3 residues: CASSFAWVVTSTDTQYF. In DNA form, the CDR3 reads TGTGCCAGCAGCTTCGCTTGGGTAGTCACTAGCACAGATACGCAGTATTTT. The chain employs TRBV5-6 and TRBJ2-3; D gene ambiguous. CDR3 length equals 17 residues. Germline loops: CDR1 SGHDT, CDR2 YYEEEE. With 2 bases removed from V and 0 bases from J, the gap between germline ends came to 16 bases.